This TCR beta chain was captured by sequencing in a study of spatial heterogeneity in lung cancer. Study observations and caveats: Counts of expanded intratumoral alpha and beta TCRs tracked tumor mutation counts.

The sample's time point: sample taken at primary tumor resection. In its sample, this clonotype is medium-sized (0.01 to 0.1%). Its antigen is still unknown. Because this beta chain is a stray read in a library intended to capture alpha chains, its abundance should not be given much weight. MiXCR, applied by TCRdb to the 5' RACE reads, yields one record per CDR3 protein. The data show some 9,900 distinct CDR3 sequences, with more than 10% seen just once and about 10% held by the top ten. V lost 6 bases and J lost 8, with 10 bases in between. The V gene's germline CDR1 is MNHEY and CDR2 SMNVEV (reference sequence). CDR3 size: 11 residues.

The J gene is TRBJ1-2, the V gene TRBV27; D is perhaps TRBD1 (5 bases). The sample was lung tumor tissue, taken at surgery. The TCR originated in a male donor with early-stage non-small cell lung cancer. CDR3 region: CASRMGDGYTF. CDR3 nucleotide sequence: TGTGCCAGCAGAATGGGGGACGGCTACACCTTC.